This note documents a single TCR beta chain sequence. These data come from a study of blood T cell repertoires in COVID-19. Study overall: Researchers got acute and convalescent COVID-19 samples from the United States, Italy and Spain.

Seattle participants joined during active infection and were tracked over time. Original processing methods: Using reference gene primer amplification, nucleated cell counts were estimated. Using immunoSEQ multiplex PCR, the repertoire was profiled, and TCRdb retains in-frame clones only, with some absent. V and J calls and clone size are as listed in that table; D and trimming were resolved from the DNA. The sample holds about 180,000 clones; roughly 84% are singletons and the top ten take around 5%. V was pared by 7 bases and J by 3 bases, with 5 bases of the junction left unmatched. This CDR3 has 14 residues. CDR1 SGHRS and CDR2 YFSETQ come from the germline V gene.

V gene TRBV5-1 combines with J gene TRBJ2-3; 10 bases map to TRBD2. Sequenced: peripheral blood. This clonotype originated in a woman between 45 and 60 years old with COVID-19, enrolled during active disease. The CDR3 DNA is TGCGCCAGCGAGGTAGCGGGGGGAACAGATACGCAGTATTTT. Amino acid sequence: CASEVAGGTDTQYF.